The text below deals with one T cell receptor (beta chain). Its antigen is not yet known. No clone much larger than this one lies a single base away; base qualities are absent. The record originates from a study of blood T cells in healthy people across ages (dated by TCRdb to 2014 to 2015). Background for the entire study: Template switching captured roughly one uniquely barcoded TCR beta cDNA molecule per two T cells in model experiments. To track age-related changes in TCR beta repertoire diversity, the study relied on deep sequencing normalized with unique cDNA molecular identifiers. Donors were grouped into four age groups: young (average 16 years), middle-aged (39), aged (about 60) and long-lived (just over 80). Donors of different ages were randomly distributed across sequencing lanes to avoid experimental bias. For two donors (one aged 18 to 30 and one aged 80 or older), the study analyzed two additional independent replicas of 1 million unique cDNA reads from the same blood draw. Beyond this particular receptor, the publication reports: The long-lived group showed more naive CD4+ T cells, fewer expanded clones and increased TCR diversity than the aged group, suggesting age selection. Estimates of total diversity based on one million sequenced T cells were regarded as lower bounds and as underestimates. As age increased, observed TCR beta diversity per million T cells dropped in a roughly linear way, and a significant reduction was already evident by age around 41. Donor CMV infection status was unknown, potentially confounding age-related changes in expanded clonotypes. Conclusive comparison of naive and antigen-experienced compartments was prevented by the profiling of bulk unsorted PBMCs. A strong correlation was found between observed TCR beta diversity and the percentage of naive T cells measured by flow cytometry.

V loses 3 bases, J loses 0 bases, and the germline ends lie 13 bases apart. From its cysteine to its phenylalanine, the CDR3 spans 16 amino acids. Only the CDR3 DNA stays, 48 bases, in frame from base 1. For CDR1 and CDR2, the germline V gene lists MGHDK and SYGVNS. Donors were 30 to 45 systemically healthy Caucasian individuals from Russia aged roughly 6 to 100 years. Roughly 9 milliliters of peripheral blood were drawn from each donor into EDTA-treated Vacutainer tubes. Ficoll-Paque density-gradient centrifugation was used to isolate PBMCs, with at least 6 million per sample. Total RNA, at least 6 micrograms per sample, was extracted from PBMCs with Trizol reagent. For every donor, flow cytometry on a PBMC aliquot measured the percentage of naive CD45RAhigh/CD27high T cells. Library prep was done by 5' RACE. A second PCR of roughly 6 to 11 cycles was run with a J-beta primer mix and a sample-barcoded 5' primer. Each TCR beta cDNA molecule received a unique molecular identifier from a template-switch 5' adaptor carrying 12 random nucleotides. Each sample yielded at least 2.5 million CDR3-containing paired-end reads. All of the RNA was converted into first-strand cDNA using the Mint cDNA synthesis kit, with a TRBC-specific oligonucleotide serving as the primer. Following uracil-DNA glycosylase treatment, a first 18-cycle PCR with universal primers M1SS and BC2_uni_R was performed on all cDNA. As for the authors' bioinformatics: For normalization, 1 million high-quality reads, each with a distinct molecular identifier, were randomly selected from each sample. Reads with shared molecular identifiers were discarded instead of being binned into consensus sequences. MiTCR, with a Q25 quality threshold and the strictest error-elimination algorithm, was used for CDR3 identification, clonotype clustering and error correction. Lower-bound total TCR beta diversity was estimated with a nonparametric unseen species model using Euler transformation. Using fastp at Q25 and MiXCR, TCRdb reprocessed the public reads and kept productive beta chains. Identical CDR3 protein sequences are pooled into one entry, listed with their most common genes and DNA. The V and J calls shown here were made by TCRdb, not taken from the authors' results. This sample lists 1.8 million or so distinct CDR3 sequences; approximately 40% were detected once. Roughly 23% of the sample is in the top ten clones.

The chain uses TRBV25-1 and TRBJ2-3; no D gene call is confident. The sequenced material came from blood. This clonotype was sampled from a human donor in good health. In nucleotides, the sequence is TGTGCCAGCAGTGACCAAAGAAGGGCTAGCACAGATACGCAGTATTTT. The translation is CASSDQRRASTDTQYF.